These 2 T cell receptor beta chains were all obtained from the same sample, sequenced in a study of shared clonotypes between healthy human individuals. The method was immunoSEQ multiplex PCR; TCRdb's version includes in-frame clones alone and lacks a portion of them. The sample has about 2.3 million clones, approximately 95% seen once. Sequencing input: naive CD4+ T cells from PBMCs. Specified subset: CD45RA+ positively selected. These receptors all come from a man aged 18 to 29 in good health. Some clones in this sample may be carry-over from other donors' samples.

V is TRBV5-1 and J is TRBJ1-1; TRBD1 agrees at 8 bases. V shed 4 bases, J shed 0 bases, and the junction held 8 bases outside the gene matches. The CDR3 spans 16 residues. Per the germline V gene, CDR1 is SGHRS and CDR2 is YFSETQ. CDR3 residues: CASSPGTGMMNTEAFF. CDR3 coding DNA: TGCGCCAGCAGCCCCGGGACAGGCATGATGAACACTGAAGCTTTCTTT.

This clone was recorded once. J is TRBJ2-1 and V is TRBV19; D is unresolved. Germline V gene lookup returns CDR1 LNHDA and CDR2 SQIVND (reference sequence). The CDR3 covers 14 residues. Trimming took off 1 base at V and 0 bases at J, with 4 bases between the two ends. The CDR3 loop reads CASSIGVSYNEQFF. In DNA form, the CDR3 reads TGTGCCAGTAGTATAGGGGTCTCCTACAATGAGCAGTTCTTC.